Listed below are T cell receptor beta chains from one sample, sequenced in a study of T cell responses to AZD1222 COVID-19 vaccine. Libraries were prepared by immunoSEQ multiplex PCR; TCRdb keeps only in-frame clonotypes and omits some of them. This table holds over 70,000 clones, more than 70% found once. The sample consisted of peripheral blood, taken 28 days after the second AZD1222 dose. The receptor source for this set is an adult who received the AZD1222 COVID-19 vaccine. CDR3s include the opening cysteine and the closing phenylalanine or tryptophan. The order of the fields is J gene, V gene, clone size, D gene, CDR3 DNA, CDR3 protein. A D gene is named only where the DNA matches it firmly. Some rows mark clone size as missing; the rest say once, few, many or name a class of expanded clone.

j_call: TRBJ2-1
v_call: TRBV3-1/TRBV3-2
clone_size: -
d_call: -
cdr3_nt: TGTGCCAGCAGCGAACGTAGGGATGAGCAGTTCTTC
cdr3_aa: CASSERRDEQFF

j_call: TRBJ2-2
v_call: TRBV24-1
clone_size: -
d_call: -
cdr3_nt: TGTGCCACCAGTGATAGTCGATTCTATGGGGTCACCGGGGAGCTGTTTTTT
cdr3_aa: CATSDSRFYGVTGELFF

j_call: TRBJ1-2
v_call: TRBV5-1
clone_size: -
d_call: TRBD1
cdr3_nt: TGCGCCAGCAGCTTGGGACAGGGTCGCTATGGCTACACCTTC
cdr3_aa: CASSLGQGRYGYTF

j_call: TRBJ1-6
v_call: TRBV6-5
clone_size: -
d_call: TRBD1
cdr3_nt: TGTGCCAGCAAAACCGGGACAGGTTGGACACCCCTCCACTTT
cdr3_aa: CASKTGTGWTPLHF

j_call: TRBJ2-2
v_call: TRBV12-3/TRBV12-4
clone_size: -
d_call: -
cdr3_nt: TGTGCCAGCAGTTCCGTGAACACCGGGGAGCTGTTTTTT
cdr3_aa: CASSSVNTGELFF

j_call: TRBJ2-5
v_call: TRBV27
clone_size: -
d_call: TRBD2
cdr3_nt: TGTGCCAGCAGTTTACTAGCGGGGCGCCAAGAGACCCAGTACTTC
cdr3_aa: CASSLLAGRQETQYF

j_call: TRBJ2-5
v_call: TRBV27
clone_size: -
d_call: -
cdr3_nt: TGTGCCAGCAGTTTGGGACTTCGGGGGCCCGCGGAGACCCAGTACTTC
cdr3_aa: CASSLGLRGPAETQYF

j_call: TRBJ1-5
v_call: TRBV3-1/TRBV3-2
clone_size: -
d_call: -
cdr3_nt: TGTGCCAGCAGCCGACAGGCCAATCAGCCCCAGCATTTT
cdr3_aa: CASSRQANQPQHF

j_call: TRBJ1-1
v_call: TRBV10-3
clone_size: once
d_call: -
cdr3_nt: TGTGCCACTCTAACAGGTTCCGCTGAAGCTTTCTTT
cdr3_aa: CATLTGSAEAFF

j_call: TRBJ1-2
v_call: TRBV2
clone_size: -
d_call: -
cdr3_nt: TGTGCCAGCAGCGAGGAGGTGGTGGGCTACACCTTC
cdr3_aa: CASSEEVVGYTF

j_call: TRBJ2-2
v_call: TRBV29-1
clone_size: -
d_call: -
cdr3_nt: TGCAGCGTTGTCGGGCAATCGGGCGGGGAGCTGTTTTTT
cdr3_aa: CSVVGQSGGELFF

j_call: TRBJ1-2
v_call: TRBV27
clone_size: -
d_call: -
cdr3_nt: TGTGCCAGCAGTTTAGTCGGGGAACGCTATGGCTACACCTTC
cdr3_aa: CASSLVGERYGYTF

j_call: TRBJ2-7
v_call: TRBV25-1
clone_size: few
d_call: -
cdr3_nt: TGTGCCAGCAGTGATGGTAGAACAGGGACCTACGAGCAGTACTTC
cdr3_aa: CASSDGRTGTYEQYF

j_call: TRBJ2-3
v_call: TRBV4-3
clone_size: once
d_call: -
cdr3_nt: TGCGCCAGCAGCCAAGATATGCGGGACACAGATACGCAGTATTTT
cdr3_aa: CASSQDMRDTDTQYF

j_call: TRBJ1-5
v_call: TRBV6-4
clone_size: once
d_call: -
cdr3_nt: TGTGCCAGCAGCGGGGGTCTTACCCCGACCGACAAATATCAGCCCCAGCATTTT
cdr3_aa: CASSGGLTPTDKYQPQHF

j_call: TRBJ2-1
v_call: TRBV11-2
clone_size: -
d_call: -
cdr3_nt: TGTGCCAGCAGCCGGACCCCCCAGAATCAAGCTTCAAATTACAATGAGCAGTTCTTC
cdr3_aa: CASSRTPQNQASNYNEQFF

j_call: TRBJ2-2
v_call: TRBV3-1/TRBV3-2
clone_size: -
d_call: -
cdr3_nt: TGTGCCAGCAGCCAAGACACCGGGGAGCTGTTTTTT
cdr3_aa: CASSQDTGELFF

j_call: TRBJ1-3
v_call: TRBV7-9
clone_size: -
d_call: -
cdr3_nt: TGTGCCAGCAGCTTAGAAGGCCAGGTCTACGGAAACACCATATATTTT
cdr3_aa: CASSLEGQVYGNTIYF

j_call: TRBJ1-2
v_call: TRBV7-2
clone_size: -
d_call: -
cdr3_nt: TGTGCCAGCAGCGCCTATGACAGTAGTAGGGGCTACACCTTC
cdr3_aa: CASSAYDSSRGYTF

j_call: TRBJ2-7
v_call: TRBV5-1
clone_size: -
d_call: TRBD1
cdr3_nt: TGCGCCAGCAGCTTGGGGTTCGGGACAGGGGGCACCTACGAGCAGTACTTC
cdr3_aa: CASSLGFGTGGTYEQYF

j_call: TRBJ2-6
v_call: TRBV7-3
clone_size: -
d_call: -
cdr3_nt: TGTGCCAGCAGCCCCGGGGGATCTTCTGGGGCCAACGTCCTGACTTTC
cdr3_aa: CASSPGGSSGANVLTF

j_call: TRBJ2-7
v_call: TRBV28
clone_size: once
d_call: TRBD2
cdr3_nt: TGTGCCAGCAGTCCCGGGAGGTCCTACGAGCAGTACTTC
cdr3_aa: CASSPGRSYEQYF

j_call: TRBJ1-1
v_call: TRBV6-5
clone_size: few
d_call: -
cdr3_nt: TGTGCCAGCAGTTACGGGGGATCCACTGAAGCTTTCTTT
cdr3_aa: CASSYGGSTEAFF

j_call: TRBJ1-1
v_call: TRBV15
clone_size: few
d_call: -
cdr3_nt: TGTGCCACCAGCGGGGACATGAACACTGAAGCTTTCTTT
cdr3_aa: CATSGDMNTEAFF

j_call: TRBJ2-6
v_call: TRBV21-1
clone_size: -
d_call: -
cdr3_nt: TGTGCCAGCACCAACTCTGGGGCCAACGTCCTGACTTTC
cdr3_aa: CASTNSGANVLTF

j_call: TRBJ1-4
v_call: TRBV27
clone_size: -
d_call: -
cdr3_nt: TGTGCCAGCAGTTACTTTCTAGGAGGAAAACTGTTTTTT
cdr3_aa: CASSYFLGGKLFF

j_call: TRBJ1-2
v_call: TRBV7-3
clone_size: -
d_call: TRBD1
cdr3_nt: TGTGCCAGCAGCTCACCTAGGACAGGGGGGACCGGGTACACCTTC
cdr3_aa: CASSSPRTGGTGYTF

j_call: TRBJ2-5
v_call: TRBV30
clone_size: -
d_call: -
cdr3_nt: TGTGCCTGGGGGGACGAGGACGGGCCAAGAGGGGATTTGTACTTC
cdr3_aa: CAWGDEDGPRGDLYF

j_call: TRBJ2-3
v_call: TRBV9
clone_size: -
d_call: -
cdr3_nt: TGTGCCAGCAGCGTAGGATCCCCAGATACGCAGTATTTT
cdr3_aa: CASSVGSPDTQYF

j_call: TRBJ1-1
v_call: TRBV24-1
clone_size: -
d_call: -
cdr3_nt: TGTGCCACCAGGACGGACAGAGTGAACACTGAAGCTTTCTTT
cdr3_aa: CATRTDRVNTEAFF

j_call: TRBJ1-2
v_call: TRBV10-2
clone_size: -
d_call: TRBD1
cdr3_nt: TGCGCCAGCAGTGAGCCCCGACAGGGCGTCTATGGCTACACCTTC
cdr3_aa: CASSEPRQGVYGYTF

j_call: TRBJ1-2
v_call: TRBV6-1
clone_size: -
d_call: -
cdr3_nt: TGTGCCACTCGTTTCGTGGCAGAGGGTCCTTATGGCTACACCTTC
cdr3_aa: CATRFVAEGPYGYTF

j_call: TRBJ2-2
v_call: TRBV4-2
clone_size: -
d_call: -
cdr3_nt: TGTGCCAGCAGCCTATATAGTCTCCGGACTCCGAACACCGGGGAGCTGTTTTTT
cdr3_aa: CASSLYSLRTPNTGELFF

j_call: TRBJ2-5
v_call: TRBV12-3/TRBV12-4
clone_size: -
d_call: -
cdr3_nt: TGTGCCAGCAGGGGACTGCTACAAGAGACCCAGTACTTC
cdr3_aa: CASRGLLQETQYF

j_call: TRBJ1-5
v_call: TRBV4-1
clone_size: -
d_call: -
cdr3_nt: TGCGCCAGCAGCCAAACACCGCGAGGTAATCAGCCCCAGCATTTT
cdr3_aa: CASSQTPRGNQPQHF

j_call: TRBJ1-1
v_call: TRBV19
clone_size: few
d_call: TRBD1
cdr3_nt: TGTGCCAGTAGCCAGTTGACAGGGACAATGAACACTGAAGCTTTCTTT
cdr3_aa: CASSQLTGTMNTEAFF

j_call: TRBJ2-5
v_call: TRBV15
clone_size: -
d_call: -
cdr3_nt: TGTGCCACCAGCTCCCCCCGTGGTTTGACAGAAGAGACCCAGTACTTC
cdr3_aa: CATSSPRGLTEETQYF

j_call: TRBJ2-3
v_call: TRBV14
clone_size: -
d_call: -
cdr3_nt: TGTGCCAGCAGCCAAACGGGAACGCAGTATTTT
cdr3_aa: CASSQTGTQYF

j_call: TRBJ2-1
v_call: TRBV5-4
clone_size: -
d_call: -
cdr3_nt: TGTGCCAGCAGCTTCAGTTTCCATGAGCAGTTCTTC
cdr3_aa: CASSFSFHEQFF

j_call: TRBJ1-5
v_call: TRBV27
clone_size: -
d_call: -
cdr3_nt: TGTGCCAGCAGTTTATTTGCGACAGCCAATCAGCCCCAGCATTTT
cdr3_aa: CASSLFATANQPQHF

j_call: TRBJ2-2
v_call: TRBV6-4
clone_size: -
d_call: -
cdr3_nt: TGTGCCAGCCGCGGACAGCCGAACACCGGGGAGCTGTTTTTT
cdr3_aa: CASRGQPNTGELFF

j_call: TRBJ1-1
v_call: TRBV10-3
clone_size: -
d_call: -
cdr3_nt: TGTGCCATCAGTGTGACAACCTTTAACACTGAAGCTTTCTTT
cdr3_aa: CAISVTTFNTEAFF

j_call: TRBJ2-7
v_call: TRBV5-1
clone_size: -
d_call: TRBD1
cdr3_nt: TGCGCCAGCAGCCCAGGGGACAGGGGAGGTGACGAGCAGTACTTC
cdr3_aa: CASSPGDRGGDEQYF

j_call: TRBJ2-1
v_call: TRBV13
clone_size: -
d_call: TRBD1
cdr3_nt: TGTGCCAGCAGCAAAGGACAGGGGAGAACCAATGAGCAGTTCTTC
cdr3_aa: CASSKGQGRTNEQFF

j_call: TRBJ1-5
v_call: TRBV13
clone_size: -
d_call: TRBD1
cdr3_nt: TGTGCCAGCAGCTTAGGACAGGGGACTCAGCCCCAGCATTTT
cdr3_aa: CASSLGQGTQPQHF

j_call: TRBJ2-1
v_call: TRBV6-1
clone_size: -
d_call: TRBD2
cdr3_nt: TGTGCCAGCAGTGAACTTAGTAGCGGGGGCGTGAATGAGCAGTTCTTC
cdr3_aa: CASSELSSGGVNEQFF

j_call: TRBJ2-1
v_call: TRBV19
clone_size: -
d_call: -
cdr3_nt: TGTGCCAGTAGAGGCCCTGGGGGATCGAATGAGCAGTTCTTC
cdr3_aa: CASRGPGGSNEQFF

j_call: TRBJ1-4
v_call: TRBV18
clone_size: -
d_call: -
cdr3_nt: TGTGCCAGCTCACTCGGGACCAGGGGAACCGGTGAAAAACTGTTTTTT
cdr3_aa: CASSLGTRGTGEKLFF

j_call: TRBJ2-2
v_call: TRBV27
clone_size: -
d_call: -
cdr3_nt: TGTGCCAGCAGTTTAAGTGGTGGCGGGCCCCCGGGCACCGGGGAGCTGTTTTTT
cdr3_aa: CASSLSGGGPPGTGELFF

j_call: TRBJ2-7
v_call: TRBV2
clone_size: -
d_call: -
cdr3_nt: TGTGCCAGCAGTGAGGGGGGGCTCGACGAGCAGTACTTC
cdr3_aa: CASSEGGLDEQYF

j_call: TRBJ2-3
v_call: TRBV9
clone_size: -
d_call: -
cdr3_nt: TGTGCCAGCAGCGTAGCACCCGGCAACACAGATACGCAGTATTTT
cdr3_aa: CASSVAPGNTDTQYF

j_call: TRBJ1-1
v_call: TRBV28
clone_size: -
d_call: -
cdr3_nt: TGTGCCGTCACATCCCAGGCCACTGAAGCTTTCTTT
cdr3_aa: CAVTSQATEAFF

j_call: TRBJ1-6
v_call: TRBV6-5
clone_size: -
d_call: -
cdr3_nt: TGTGCCAGCAGTTACCCCGGGGGGCAGTCACCCCTCCACTTT
cdr3_aa: CASSYPGGQSPLHF

j_call: TRBJ1-1
v_call: TRBV12-5
clone_size: -
d_call: TRBD1
cdr3_nt: TGTGCTAGCCGTTCCGGGACAGACATGAACACTGAAGCTTTCTTT
cdr3_aa: CASRSGTDMNTEAFF

j_call: TRBJ2-2
v_call: TRBV3-1/TRBV3-2
clone_size: -
d_call: TRBD1
cdr3_nt: TGTGCCAGCAGCCCTCGACAGGGTAGAAGGACGTACACCGGGGAGCTGTTTTTT
cdr3_aa: CASSPRQGRRTYTGELFF